This T cell receptor (beta chain) was observed in a study of blood T cell repertoires in COVID-19. Study-level information: The United States, Italy and Spain provided the acute and convalescent COVID-19 samples.

Produced via immunoSEQ multiplex PCR; TCRdb's table is partial and in-frame only. This table holds 270,000 or so clones, more than 75% found once. The CDR3 extends over 16 amino acids. Losses at the gene ends were 0 bases for V and 9 bases for J; bases not matched to a gene: 11. Germline V gene lookup returns CDR1 SGHRS and CDR2 YFSETQ. Material for sequencing was peripheral blood. The sequence was obtained from a middle-aged man with active or convalescent COVID-19. The rearrangement joins TRBV5-1 to TRBJ2-1, with 8 nucleotides matching TRBD1. CDR3 residues: CASSLGGTGTYSEQFF. For the CDR3, the DNA is TGCGCCAGCAGCTTGGGGGGGACAGGAACCTACTCTGAGCAGTTCTTC.